The T cell receptor beta chain under discussion was sequenced for a study of blood T cell repertoires in COVID-19. Turning to the study itself: Material from acute and convalescent COVID-19 was sourced from the United States, Italy and Spain.

Generated by immunoSEQ multiplex PCR, the TCRdb table keeps only in-frame clones and is missing some. The sample shows more than 40,000 clones, 85% to 90% of them seen only once. Participants, roughly 18 to 90 years old, spanned 25 or so US areas. Recovery meant two consecutive negative NP/OP PCR tests, professional clearance, or resolved symptoms. The germline V gene encodes CDR1 LNHDA and CDR2 SQIVND (reference sequence). The CDR3 has 14 amino acids. V was trimmed by 3 bases and J by 0 bases, leaving 6 bases between them. The chain has TRBV19 and TRBJ1-5; D gene ambiguous. The sequence was collected from a woman aged 45-60 years who had recovered from COVID-19. The sequencing sample was made of PBMCs or T cells enriched from blood (not recorded which). The CDR3 DNA sequence: TGTGCCAGTAGTATCATACATAGCAATCAGCCCCAGCATTTT. It yields the protein CASSIIHSNQPQHF.